Given below is one TCR beta chain in context. Antigen: not known. V was clipped by 4 bases and J by 0 bases, with 8 bases between them. The CDR3 spans 14 residues. Germline loops: CDR1 SGDLS, CDR2 YYNGEE. Assay used: immunoSEQ multiplex PCR; TCRdb lists only in-frame clones, some missing. This table holds 95,000 to 150,000 clones, 92% found once. The data derive from a study of T cell responses to AZD1222 COVID-19 vaccine. Whole-study results and caveats: Two AZD1222 doses significantly raised spike-specific TCR breadth and depth over controls. The repertoires were collected only after the peak T cell response. Nearly half of spike-specific TCRs reportedly go after variant regions that carry no mutations. Among vaccine-associated CD4 TCRs, coverage spanned spike, with dominance at 160-218 and 743-854.

This material consisted of peripheral blood, taken on day 0 of AZD1222 vaccination. The origin of this receptor is an adult in good health. The J gene is TRBJ1-3, the V gene TRBV9; no definite D call. The CDR3 DNA reads TGTGCCAGCAGCAAGGTCAGCTCTGGAAACACCATATATTTT. Translating gives CASSKVSSGNTIYF.